The text below deals with one T cell receptor beta chain. It lacks a known antigen. No base-level quality is on record; no much larger clone is a single base apart. The sample belongs to a study of memory CD4+ T cells and cytomegalovirus serostatus (dated by TCRdb to 2018 to 2020). Broadly, across the study: The cohort included roughly 35 healthy adults from Belgium, of whom 9 were CMV seropositive and about 25 were CMV seronegative. The study sequenced CD4+ memory TCRbeta repertoires of a Belgian cohort with known cytomegalovirus serostatus to replicate a published TCR-based CMV serostatus classifier.

Genomic DNA was extracted from sorted cells with the Quick-DNA Microprep Kit. TCRbeta DNA was amplified with the immunoSEQ hsTCRbeta kit following the manufacturer's protocol. An Illumina MiSeq instrument was used to sequence the TCRbeta libraries. Processing in the source paper ran as follows. Removing out-of-frame sequences left 2,204,828 distinct TCRbeta sequences, an average of about 67,000 per individual. Two values were used to score each individual: the count of 164 previously reported CMV-associated TCRbeta sequences and the total count of productive distinct TCRbeta sequences. A beta-binomial model was reimplemented in Python, and scikit-learn random forests with default parameters were trained on US cohort data. Classifier performance on the Belgian cohort was reported as the median AUC with percentile confidence intervals calculated over 10,000 bootstrap iterations. Held by TCRdb, this immuneACCESS table contains in-frame sequences only and omits some clones. Under half of the omission traces to an unresolved V gene where checked; the cause of the rest is unknown. Clone size and the V and J calls come from that table; the DNA yielded D and trimming. The table for this sample lists some 57,000 clones; under 80% of them were counted only once. In total, the top ten clones hold about 0.86% of the sample.

The germline V gene yields SGDLS for CDR1 and YYNGEE for CDR2. V and J are truncated by 4 bases and 2 bases respectively, leaving an intervening sequence of 17 bases. The CDR3 spans 16 residues, from the cysteine through the phenylalanine. Only the CDR3 region is kept as DNA, spanning 48 bases read in frame from base 1. Single viable CD3+CD4+CD8-CD45RO+ cells were sorted as memory CD4+ T cells on a FACSAria II. CMV serostatus was determined using a Roche Elecsys assay that detects serum IgG against CMV pp150, pp28, p38 and p52. After the samples were thawed, total CD4+ T cells were enriched through positive selection using CD4 magnetic microbeads. The samples came from a separate study whose specific focus was interrogating the CD4+ T cell memory repertoire. Following standard operating procedures, peripheral blood mononuclear cells were isolated and cryopreserved, while serum was kept at -80 degrees C. The staining relied on CD3-PerCP (BW264/56), CD4-APC (RPA-T4), CD45RO-PE (UCHT1) and CD8-Pacific Orange (3B5) antibodies, and Sytox blue was used to exclude non-viable cells.

Study-level results and caveats: Of around 160 previously reported CMV-associated TCRbeta sequences, some 67 appeared in the CD4+ memory repertoires, each in one to five individuals. The results were read as suggesting that the CMV-associated TCR signature is, for the most part, present in the CD4+ memory repertoire. A median bootstrapped AUC of around 0.95 with a 95% CI of 0.76-1.00 was achieved on the Belgian cohort by the original-framework classifier. Only CD4+CD45RO+ memory cells were sequenced, in contrast to the original study, which included naive and memory CD4+ and CD8+ populations. For predicting CMV serostatus, the median bootstrapped AUC was approximately 0.96 using the original framework and approximately 0.9 using a US-trained random forest.

Sequencing was carried out using memory CD4+ T cells from blood. The origin of this receptor is an adult in good health and CMV-seronegative. The chain links TRBV9 with TRBJ2-3; the D gene is possibly TRBD1, with 6 bases matching. The DNA reads as follows: TGTGCCAGCAGCTTCCTGGGACAAAACCCCACAGATACGCAGTATTTT. This codes for CASSFLGQNPTDTQYF. The full variable domain, completed from the reference TRBV9 and TRBJ2-3 proteins outside the CDR3, reads DSGVTQTPKHLITATGQRVTLRCSPRSGDLSVYWYQQSLDQGLQFLIQYYNGEERAKGNILERFSAQQFPDLHSELNLSSLELGDSALYFCASSFLGQNPTDTQYFGPGTRLTVL.